The T cell receptor (beta chain) described here comes from a study of follicular helper T cells after annual influenza vaccination. This CDR3 spans 14 amino acids. The germline gives CDR1 SNHLY, CDR2 FYNNEI. V was clipped by 6 bases and J by 1 base, with 12 bases between them. The method was immunoSEQ multiplex PCR; TCRdb's version includes in-frame clones alone and lacks a portion of them. This sample carries about 11,000 clones, about 84% of them seen once, and the ten largest clones take approximately 0.9%. This clone showed up just a few times. This chain uses TRBV2 with TRBJ1-1; D might be TRBD1 (5 bases). Sequenced material: CXCR5- memory CD4+ T cells sorted from blood, taken 6 weeks after influenza vaccination. This clonotype was sampled from an adult who received the influenza vaccine. This chain's CDR3 is CASRYTRGNTEAFF. DNA for the CDR3: TGTGCCAGCAGATACACTAGGGGGAACACTGAAGCTTTCTTT.